Below, 7 T cell receptor beta chains from the same sample are listed, as sequenced in a study of blood T cell repertoires in COVID-19. Clones were read by immunoSEQ multiplex PCR, and TCRdb kept only the in-frame ones, dropping some. There are tens of thousands of clones in the sample; around three quarters occur only once, and about 32% lies in the top ten. The material sequenced was peripheral blood. Every receptor here comes from a human donor in a cohort sampled during active COVID-19.

The J gene is TRBJ2-1, the V gene TRBV15; D is possibly TRBD2 (6 bases). The ends were cut back, 0 bases at V and 13 bases at J, with 10 bases in the middle. Germline assignment: CDR1 LNHNV and CDR2 YYDKDF (reference sequence). The CDR3 sequence is 12 residues long. This CDR3 is CATSRDGRGQFF. The DNA of the CDR3 is TGTGCCACCAGCAGAGATGGGCGGGGCCAGTTCTTC.

V and J are TRBV7-2 and TRBJ1-2; 7 nucleotides match TRBD1. CDR1 and CDR2 from the germline V gene are SGHTA and FQGNSA. V dropped 5 bases and J dropped 7; count of bases not matched to a gene: 4. This CDR3 is 12 amino acids long. CDR3 sequence: CASSPDRVGYTF. The CDR3 DNA sequence: TGTGCCAGCAGCCCCGACAGGGTTGGCTACACCTTC.

The chain has TRBV5-5 and TRBJ2-6; TRBD1 aligns across 9 bases. Germline CDR1 and CDR2: SGHKS and YYEKEE (reference sequence). The CDR3 is made up of 16 amino acids. The V and J ends lost 4 bases and 3 bases, in that order; junction bases with no gene match: 5. The chain's CDR3 is CASSQTGGYGANVLTF. The DNA for the CDR3 is TGTGCCAGCAGCCAAACAGGGGGCTATGGGGCCAACGTCCTGACTTTC.

This rearrangement joins TRBV28 to TRBJ1-2; 9 bases align to TRBD1. This CDR3 is built from 14 residues. J gave up 10 bases and V 3 bases, and 9 bases lay outside the gene matches. CDR1 and CDR2 from the germline V gene are MDHEN and SYDVKM. The CDR3 region has the DNA TGTGCCAGCAGTTTTAACCGGGACAGGGCCTCCTACACCTTC. Protein sequence: CASSFNRDRASYTF.

The chain joins TRBV20-1 to TRBJ1-2; no reliable D call. This CDR3 contains 11 residues. Germline CDR1 DFQATT, CDR2 SNEGSKA (reference sequence). Trimming took 5 bases from V and 9 from J, leaving 13 bases between them. The CDR3 sequence: CSAWTSGSYTF. CDR3 in DNA: TGCAGTGCTTGGACGTCGGGGAGCTACACCTTC.

This chain uses TRBV20-1 with TRBJ2-7; 9 bases fit TRBD2. In germline, CDR1 is DFQATT, CDR2 SNEGSKA (reference sequence). V dropped 3 bases and J dropped 12; count of bases not matched to a gene: 12. This CDR3 contains 13 residues. The CDR3 DNA reads TGCAGTGCTAGTCCCCTAGCGGGACCCTCGATGTACTTC. Translating gives CSASPLAGPSMYF.

CDR3 sequence reads: CASSPLSGNAYEQYF. In DNA form, the CDR3 reads TGTGCCAGCAGTCCCCTTAGCGGGAACGCCTACGAGCAGTACTTC. The J gene is TRBJ2-7, the V gene TRBV6-5; 8 bases line up with TRBD2. CDR1 is MNHEY and CDR2 is SVGAGI in the germline V gene. There are 15 residues in the CDR3. Germline trimming cut 5 bases from V and 2 bases from J; bases unmatched to any gene: 8.